Listed below are T cell receptor beta chains from one sample, sequenced in a study of blood T cell repertoires in COVID-19. Some clones are missing from TCRdb's copy, which holds only in-frame ones; the method was immunoSEQ multiplex PCR. The repertoire holds some 160,000 clones, with 83% as singletons. Material: peripheral blood. The source of these receptors is an elderly woman with acute or convalescent COVID-19. CDR3s include the opening cysteine and the closing phenylalanine or tryptophan. D genes are given only for firm matches. A row's size may be missing; if present it is once, few, many or a size class.

V	J	D	size	CDR3	DNA
TRBV20-1	TRBJ1-1	NA	NA	CSASSRVGTEAFF	TGCAGTGCTAGTTCCAGGGTGGGGACTGAAGCTTTCTTT
TRBV24-1	TRBJ1-5	TRBD1	NA	CATSDPGAGTGTLQPQHF	TGTGCCACCAGTGATCCCGGGGCCGGGACAGGTACTCTTCAGCCCCAGCATTTT
TRBV4-3	TRBJ2-1	TRBD2	NA	CASSQDLAGGRNEQFF	TGCGCCAGCAGCCAAGATTTAGCGGGAGGTCGGAATGAGCAGTTCTTC
TRBV7-2	TRBJ2-1	TRBD2	NA	CASSYIAGGNYNEQFF	TGTGCCAGCAGTTATATAGCGGGAGGGAACTACAATGAGCAGTTCTTC
TRBV5-1	TRBJ1-2	NA	NA	CASSLVQVGYGYTF	TGCGCCAGCAGCTTGGTCCAGGTTGGCTATGGCTACACCTTC
TRBV7-9	TRBJ2-1	NA	NA	CASSLDGTITYNEQFF	TGTGCCAGCAGCTTAGATGGGACAATAACCTACAATGAGCAGTTCTTC
TRBV7-2	TRBJ2-1	TRBD2	NA	CASSLGGPASGSDEQFF	TGTGCCAGCAGCTTAGGTGGTCCGGCTAGCGGGAGCGATGAGCAGTTCTTC
TRBV6-1	TRBJ2-7	TRBD2	NA	CASSEATGGPYEQYF	TGTGCCAGCAGTGAAGCGACGGGGGGGCCCTACGAGCAGTACTTC
TRBV6-2/TRBV6-3	TRBJ2-1	TRBD2	few	CASSQLASHNEQFF	TGTGCCAGCAGTCAACTAGCGTCCCACAATGAGCAGTTCTTC
TRBV7-8	TRBJ2-3	NA	NA	CASSLRADTQYF	TGTGCCAGCAGCTTACGGGCAGATACGCAGTATTTT
TRBV28	TRBJ1-5	NA	few	CASSFGSNQPQHF	TGTGCCAGCAGTTTCGGTTCTAATCAGCCCCAGCATTTT
TRBV7-8	TRBJ1-6	NA	NA	CASSLRPLAQSSYNSPLHF	TGTGCCAGCAGCTTACGGCCCCTAGCCCAGAGCTCCTATAATTCACCCCTCCACTTT
TRBV5-5	TRBJ1-3	NA	once	CASLQSGGNTIYF	TGTGCCAGCTTACAGTCTGGCGGAAACACCATATATTTT
TRBV7-2	TRBJ1-1	NA	NA	CASSYLRGAGTEAFF	TGTGCCAGCAGCTACCTCCGGGGGGCTGGGACTGAAGCTTTCTTT
TRBV19	TRBJ2-2	NA	NA	CASSIDSRYTGELFF	TGTGCCAGTAGTATAGACTCGCGCTACACCGGGGAGCTGTTTTTT
TRBV7-9	TRBJ2-1	NA	NA	CASSSVRGVNEQFF	TGTGCCAGCAGCTCCGTCCGGGGTGTCAATGAGCAGTTCTTC
TRBV5-5	TRBJ2-5	NA	NA	CASSVVPDSHQETQYF	TGTGCCAGCAGCGTAGTCCCGGACAGTCACCAAGAGACCCAGTACTTC
TRBV15	TRBJ1-5	NA	NA	CATSTLGQGPIHSNQPQHF	TGTGCCACCAGCACCTTGGGGCAGGGGCCCATTCATAGCAATCAGCCCCAGCATTTT
TRBV6-6	TRBJ1-2	TRBD1	NA	CASSYGQGGGYTF	TGTGCCAGCAGTTACGGGCAGGGGGGCGGCTACACCTTC
TRBV7-6	TRBJ2-1	TRBD2	NA	CASSLLAGYNEQFF	TGTGCCAGCAGTCTTCTAGCGGGGTACAATGAGCAGTTCTTC
TRBV5-5	TRBJ2-7	NA	NA	CASSHQANEQYF	TGTGCCAGCAGCCATCAGGCAAACGAGCAGTACTTC
TRBV11-2	TRBJ2-7	NA	NA	CASSVDREGKGDF	TGTGCCAGCAGCGTGGACAGGGAGGGCAAAGGGGACTTC
TRBV30	TRBJ1-1	TRBD1	NA	CAWNRGLGTEAFF	TGTGCCTGGAACAGGGGGCTGGGGACTGAAGCTTTCTTT
TRBV5-1	TRBJ1-1	NA	NA	CASSLNMNTEAFF	TGCGCCAGCAGCTTAAACATGAACACTGAAGCTTTCTTT
TRBV19	TRBJ2-3	TRBD2	NA	CASSRGGAPDTQYF	TGTGCCAGTAGTCGCGGGGGGGCCCCAGATACGCAGTATTTT
TRBV12-3/TRBV12-4	TRBJ1-3	TRBD1	NA	CASSLDRTAIYF	TGTGCCAGCAGTTTGGACAGGACGGCCATATATTTT
TRBV3-1/TRBV3-2	TRBJ2-2	NA	NA	CASSQSRDSFTGELFF	TGTGCCAGCAGCCAATCGCGGGACAGTTTCACCGGGGAGCTGTTTTTT
TRBV3-1/TRBV3-2	TRBJ2-1	NA	NA	CASSQSQGYNEQFF	TGTGCCAGCAGCCAATCCCAGGGATACAATGAGCAGTTCTTC
TRBV4-1	TRBJ2-7	NA	NA	CASSQDSGGYYEQYF	TGCGCCAGCAGCCAAGATTCCGGAGGCTACTACGAGCAGTACTTC
TRBV5-4	TRBJ2-1	TRBD2	NA	CASSSRTSGSNEQFF	TGTGCCAGCAGCTCCAGGACTAGCGGGAGCAATGAGCAGTTCTTC
TRBV5-8	TRBJ2-1	NA	NA	CASSLNRGPYNEQFF	TGTGCCAGCAGCTTGAATAGGGGTCCCTACAATGAGCAGTTCTTC
TRBV14	TRBJ2-1	NA	NA	CASSPRGSSYNEQFF	TGTGCCAGCAGCCCCCGGGGTAGCTCCTACAATGAGCAGTTCTTC
TRBV7-2	TRBJ2-2	NA	NA	CASSFSYTGELFF	TGTGCCAGCAGCTTCTCTTACACCGGGGAGCTGTTTTTT
TRBV19	TRBJ1-6	TRBD1	NA	CASSIGGQGSSPLHF	TGTGCCAGTAGTATAGGGGGACAGGGGAGTTCACCCCTCCACTTT
TRBV7-6	TRBJ2-7	NA	NA	CASSGGRDGAYEQYF	TGTGCCAGCAGCGGGGGCCGGGACGGCGCCTACGAGCAGTACTTC
TRBV9	TRBJ1-2	TRBD1	NA	CASSFSTGVVYGYTF	TGTGCCAGCAGCTTCTCGACAGGGGTGGTGTATGGCTACACCTTC
TRBV7-2	TRBJ2-7	NA	NA	CASSSTESYEQYF	TGTGCCAGCAGCTCCACTGAGTCCTACGAGCAGTACTTC
TRBV18	TRBJ2-7	NA	NA	CASSPGTIKNYEQYF	TGTGCCAGCTCACCAGGGACAATCAAAAACTACGAGCAGTACTTC
TRBV7-7	TRBJ1-1	NA	NA	CASSFHGYGSLDTEAFF	TGTGCCAGCAGCTTCCACGGGTATGGGTCGCTGGACACTGAAGCTTTCTTT
TRBV5-4	TRBJ2-7	NA	NA	CASSLVAGEQYF	TGTGCCAGCAGCTTGGTTGCGGGCGAGCAGTACTTC
TRBV9	TRBJ2-1	TRBD2	NA	CASRSSGVSGINEQFF	TGTGCCAGCAGATCTAGCGGGGTGAGCGGTATCAATGAGCAGTTCTTC
TRBV19	TRBJ1-2	TRBD1	NA	CASSDTQGDAYGYTF	TGTGCCAGTAGCGATACCCAGGGGGATGCCTATGGCTACACCTTC
TRBV27	TRBJ2-1	TRBD2	NA	CASSLFHSSSGSSSEQFF	TGTGCCAGCAGTTTATTTCATTCGTCTAGCGGGAGTTCGAGTGAGCAGTTCTTC
TRBV20-1	TRBJ1-2	NA	NA	CSASGQLSF	TGCAGTGCTAGCGGACAGCTCTCCTTC
TRBV19	TRBJ1-5	TRBD1	once	CASSIPSGGSNQPQHF	TGTGCCAGTAGTATCCCCTCAGGGGGTAGCAATCAGCCCCAGCATTTT
TRBV28	TRBJ2-7	TRBD2	NA	CASKRTGGRHEQYF	TGTGCCAGCAAACGGACGGGGGGGCGCCACGAGCAGTACTTC
TRBV5-1	TRBJ2-5	TRBD1	NA	CASSQGTVQETQYF	TGCGCCAGCAGCCAAGGGACAGTACAAGAGACCCAGTACTTC
TRBV24-1	TRBJ1-5	NA	NA	CATSDLTGNQPQHF	TGTGCCACCAGTGATTTAACAGGTAATCAGCCCCAGCATTTT
TRBV27	TRBJ1-1	TRBD1	NA	CASSLDRWVNTEAFF	TGTGCCAGCAGTCTGGACAGGTGGGTGAACACTGAAGCTTTCTTT
TRBV24-1	TRBJ2-5	NA	NA	CATSDFVEGQETQYF	TGTGCCACCAGTGATTTCGTAGAGGGCCAAGAGACCCAGTACTTC
TRBV5-1	TRBJ1-1	TRBD1	once	CASSFSGTGNTEAFF	TGCGCCAGCAGCTTCTCCGGGACAGGGAACACTGAAGCTTTCTTT
TRBV4-2	TRBJ2-2	NA	NA	CASSQEQANTGELFF	TGTGCCAGCAGCCAAGAGCAGGCGAACACCGGGGAGCTGTTTTTT
TRBV9	TRBJ1-6	TRBD1	NA	CASSVKAQGAGSPLHF	TGTGCCAGCAGCGTAAAGGCACAGGGGGCAGGCTCACCCCTCCACTTT
TRBV5-1	TRBJ2-6	TRBD1	NA	CASSLGGRTGGSGANVLTF	TGCGCCAGCAGCTTGGGGGGTCGGACAGGAGGATCCGGGGCCAACGTCCTGACTTTC
TRBV5-6	TRBJ1-1	NA	NA	CASSFGRGMNTEAFF	TGTGCCAGCAGCTTTGGGAGAGGCATGAACACTGAAGCTTTCTTT
TRBV10-2	TRBJ2-2	NA	NA	CASCDAGGVVTGELFF	TGCGCCAGCTGTGACGCCGGCGGGGTGGTCACCGGGGAGCTGTTTTTT
TRBV5-1	TRBJ2-1	TRBD2	NA	CASSGLAGEQFF	TGCGCCAGCAGCGGATTAGCGGGAGAGCAGTTCTTC